Shown below are 23 T cell receptor beta chains from a single sample sequenced in a study of control samples from healthy donors and cancer patients. Sequencing used immunoSEQ multiplex PCR; TCRdb keeps in-frame clones, though not all of them. The sample gives about 85,000 clones, less than 90% of which show up once; 6.5% to 8% is in the top ten. Material: blood. The receptors come from an older woman in good health.

This clone was observed once. This chain joins TRBV2 and TRBJ2-1; D remains ambiguous. Trimming cost V 3 bases and J 1 base, with 10 bases left between them. CDR1 and CDR2 from the germline V gene are SNHLY and FYNNEI. CDR3 length equals 15 residues. The CDR3 DNA sequence: TGTGCCAGCAGTGAGGACCGATCGTCCTACAATGAGCAGTTCTTC. The encoded protein is CASSEDRSSYNEQFF.

The chain employs TRBV11-2 and TRBJ2-3; 9 positions agree with TRBD1. CDR3 length: 15 amino acids. Per the germline V gene, CDR1 is SGHAT and CDR2 is FQNNGV. V trimming: 5 bases; J trimming: 4 bases; junction bases outside the gene matches: 7. The CDR3, as DNA: TGTGCCAGCAGCCCTGGGACAGGGAATGCAGATACGCAGTATTTT. Its protein is CASSPGTGNADTQYF.

The chain uses TRBV18 and TRBJ1-4; D perhaps matches TRBD1 (5 bases). The CDR3 covers 19 residues. CDR1 is KGHSH, CDR2 LQKENI, per germline. V shed 2 bases and J shed 2 bases, with 21 bases lying between them. CDR3 protein: CASSPVVVRGAGTNEKLFF. The CDR3, as DNA: TGTGCCAGCTCACCAGTGGTGGTGAGGGGCGCTGGGACTAATGAAAAACTGTTTTTT.

The chain recombines TRBV3-1 (or the pseudogene TRBV3-2) with TRBJ2-1, with 10 nucleotides matching TRBD2. The CDR3 runs to 15 residues. Trimming cost V 3 bases and J 5 bases; bases outside gene matches: 4. Per the germline V gene, CDR1 is LGHDT and CDR2 is YNNKEL (reference sequence). In nucleotides, the CDR3 is TGTGCCAGCAGCCATAGCGGGGGGACCCACAATGAGCAGTTCTTC. Protein: CASSHSGGTHNEQFF.

This chain joins TRBV19 and TRBJ1-1; TRBD1 might be the D (6 bases). The CDR3 extends over 13 amino acids. Trimming stripped 4 bases from V and 0 bases from J, with 6 bases between. Germline assignment: CDR1 LNHDA and CDR2 SQIVND (reference sequence). The CDR3 protein is CASSRGLNTEAFF. In DNA, the CDR3 is TGTGCCAGTAGTAGGGGGCTGAACACTGAAGCTTTCTTT.

The rearrangement uses TRBV19 and TRBJ2-7; 8 positions match TRBD2. CDR1 is LNHDA, CDR2 SQIVND, per germline (reference sequence). This CDR3 region has 12 residues. The V segment lost 5 bases and the J segment 5 bases; nucleotides outside the gene matches: 2. The CDR3 DNA is TGTGCCAGTAGTTCGGGGGGGAACGAGCAGTACTTC. As protein: CASSSGGNEQYF. Full variable domain (rest looked up from reference TRBV19 and TRBJ2-7): DGGITQSPKYLFRKEGQNVTLSCEQNLNHDAMYWYRQDPGQGLRLIYYSQIVNDFQKGDIAEGYSVSREKKESFPLTVTSAQKNPTAFYLCASSSGGNEQYFGPGTRLTVT.

This sequence joins TRBV4-1 and TRBJ2-1; 10 bases map to TRBD2. There are 18 residues in the CDR3. V lost 1 base to trimming and J lost 1 base; unmatched junction nucleotides: 7. CDR1 is MGHRA and CDR2 is YSYEKL in the germline V gene. CDR3 amino acids: CASSQGLAGVTSYNEQFF. DNA for the CDR3: TGCGCCAGCAGCCAAGGGCTAGCGGGAGTGACTTCCTACAATGAGCAGTTCTTC.

The gene calls are TRBV6-5 and TRBJ1-1; D unclear. The germline gives CDR1 MNHEY, CDR2 SVGAGI. V was trimmed by 2 bases and J by 1 base, leaving 11 bases between them. The length of the CDR3 is 15 residues. CDR3 bases: TGTGCCAGCAGTTACGGCCAGGTCAAGAACACTGAAGCTTTCTTT. The encoded protein is CASSYGQVKNTEAFF.

This clone has just one count. The chain links TRBV9 to TRBJ1-6; D is ambiguous. Germline V gene lookup returns CDR1 SGDLS and CDR2 YYNGEE. V was cut by 0 bases and J by 7 bases, with 8 bases left in between. CDR3 size: 14 residues. In DNA form, the CDR3 reads TGTGCCAGCAGCGTAGGGGCGCCCAATTCACCCCTCCACTTT. Amino acid sequence: CASSVGAPNSPLHF.

The count of this clone is one. The chain combines TRBV6-2 or TRBV6-3 with TRBJ2-7; 10 bases map to TRBD2. Germline-derived CDR1 and CDR2 are MNHEY and SVGEGT. With 2 bases clipped from V and 0 bases from J, the junction kept 13 bases outside the gene matches. The CDR3 runs 19 residues. In nucleotides, the CDR3 is TGTGCCAGCAGTTACCCGACTAGCGGGCCATACAGGAGCTCCTACGAGCAGTACTTC. It specifies CASSYPTSGPYRSSYEQYF.

The rearrangement links TRBV7-9 to TRBJ1-2, with D unresolved. The CDR3 consists of 14 residues. The germline gives CDR1 SEHNR, CDR2 FQNEAQ (reference sequence). V dropped 4 bases and J dropped 4 bases, with 13 bases sitting between them. DNA of the CDR3: TGTGCCAGCAGCTCCGCCTCCGCGACCTATGGCTACACCTTC. It translates to CASSSASATYGYTF. The entire variable domain, with the rest obtained from reference TRBV7-9 and TRBJ1-2, is as follows: DTGVSQNPRHKITKRGQNVTFRCDPISEHNRLYWYRQTLGQGPEFLTYFQNEAQLEKSRLLSDRFSAERPKGSFSTLEIQRTEQGDSAMYLCASSSASATYGYTFGSGTRLTVV.

The chain uses TRBV25-1 and TRBJ1-1; maybe TRBD1 (6 bases). CDR3 length: 16 residues. V shed 5 bases and J shed 1 base, with 17 bases lying between them. The V gene's germline CDR1 is MGHDK and CDR2 SYGVNS. The DNA of the CDR3 is TGTGCCAGCAGTTACGGGGGCAAGGGAGGGAACACTGAAGCTTTCTTT. Encoded protein: CASSYGGKGGNTEAFF.

V is TRBV6-5 and J is TRBJ1-2; 7 nucleotides line up with TRBD1. The V segment lost 6 bases and the J segment 4 bases; nucleotides outside the gene matches: 11. Germline CDR1 is MNHEY and CDR2 is SVGAGI. The CDR3 covers 15 residues. The CDR3 spells CASRKRQGVSYGYTF. As DNA, the CDR3 is TGTGCCAGCAGAAAGCGACAGGGTGTTAGCTATGGCTACACCTTC.

The CDR3 spells CASSLGGTFQETQYF. The CDR3, as DNA: TGCGCCAGCAGCTTGGGGGGGACCTTCCAAGAGACCCAGTACTTC. V and J are TRBV5-1 and TRBJ2-5, with D perhaps being TRBD1 or TRBD2 (5 bases each). This CDR3 has 15 residues. The germline gives CDR1 SGHRS, CDR2 YFSETQ. Trimming left V 0 bases short and J 1 base short, with 10 bases between.

V gene TRBV11-2 combines with J gene TRBJ2-3, with D uncertain. Germline loops: CDR1 SGHAT, CDR2 FQNNGV. The ends were cut back, 5 bases at V and 0 bases at J, with 9 bases in the middle. This CDR3 comprises 14 residues. The CDR3 protein is CASSREYSTDTQYF. The CDR3 DNA is TGTGCCAGCAGCCGCGAATATAGCACAGATACGCAGTATTTT.

The rearrangement joins TRBV6-5 to TRBJ1-1; 9 bases are a match to TRBD1. The trim removed 4 bases at V and 0 bases at J, leaving 0 bases unmatched. The CDR3 is made up of 14 amino acids. Looked up from germline, CDR1 is MNHEY and CDR2 is SVGAGI. In nucleotides, the CDR3 is TGTGCCAGCAGTTGGGACAGGGTGAACACTGAAGCTTTCTTT. This codes for CASSWDRVNTEAFF.

This chain links TRBV2 with TRBJ2-5; 10 positions agree with TRBD1. Germline lookup yields CDR1 SNHLY and CDR2 FYNNEI. This CDR3 contains 15 residues. V lost 3 bases and J lost 5; bases outside the gene matches: 6. The CDR3 nucleotides read TGTGCCAGCAGTGAGTTCCTGGACAGGGGGGAGACCCAGTACTTC. It is translated as CASSEFLDRGETQYF.

This clone has only a few counts. V and J are TRBV4-1 and TRBJ2-3; the match to TRBD2 covers 9 bases. There are 17 residues in the CDR3. Trimming took 5 bases from V and 4 from J; bases not matched to a gene: 13. Germline values: CDR1 MGHRA, CDR2 YSYEKL. CDR3 DNA: TGCGCCAGCAGCTCCCCTTTTAGAGGCGGGGGGGCAGATACGCAGTATTTT. This encodes CASSSPFRGGGADTQYF.

In this sample, this clone turned up a few times. V and J are TRBV9 and TRBJ1-4; the D gene is possibly TRBD1 (6 bases). V lost 3 bases, J lost 6 bases, and 12 bases lay in between. In germline, CDR1 is SGDLS, CDR2 YYNGEE. The CDR3 sequence is 14 residues long. CDR3 nucleotides: TGTGCCAGCAGCGCGGGGGCGCGGGATGAAAAACTGTTTTTT. This encodes CASSAGARDEKLFF.

The chain couples TRBV28 to TRBJ1-1; 7 bases match TRBD1. The CDR3 totals 13 residues. Trimming at V came to 5 bases and at J to 5 bases, leaving 5 bases not matched to a gene. CDR1 is MDHEN and CDR2 is SYDVKM in the germline V gene. The CDR3 reads CASSGQERTEAFF. DNA of the CDR3: TGTGCCAGCAGTGGACAGGAGCGGACTGAAGCTTTCTTT.

The J gene is TRBJ2-2, the V gene TRBV14; 13 bases fit TRBD2. The CDR3 has 16 amino acids. Per the germline V gene, CDR1 is SGHDN and CDR2 is FVKESK. V gave up 5 bases and J gave up 5 bases; unmatched junction bases: 5. The CDR3 DNA is TGTGCCAGCAGCTATGGACTAGCGGGAGTTACCGGGGAGCTGTTTTTT. Translating gives CASSYGLAGVTGELFF.

The chain links TRBV7-2 to TRBJ2-1; D is possibly TRBD1 (6 bases). The CDR3 has 13 residues. Germline CDR1 SGHTA, CDR2 FQGNSA. V was clipped by 6 bases and J by 8 bases, with 14 bases between them. CDR3 residues: CASSRGGGYEQFF. The CDR3, as DNA: TGTGCCAGCAGTCGCGGTGGGGGCTATGAGCAGTTCTTC.

The chain recombines TRBV5-4 with TRBJ1-2, with 7 bases matching TRBD1. The CDR3 consists of 15 residues. After removal of 4 bases from V and 0 bases from J, the junction contained 6 bases not matched to a gene. Germline V gene data show CDR1 as SGHNT and CDR2 as YYREEE (reference sequence). The CDR3 nucleotides read TGTGCCAGCAGCGTGATTGGGACAGCTAACTATGGCTACACCTTC. Encoded protein: CASSVIGTANYGYTF.